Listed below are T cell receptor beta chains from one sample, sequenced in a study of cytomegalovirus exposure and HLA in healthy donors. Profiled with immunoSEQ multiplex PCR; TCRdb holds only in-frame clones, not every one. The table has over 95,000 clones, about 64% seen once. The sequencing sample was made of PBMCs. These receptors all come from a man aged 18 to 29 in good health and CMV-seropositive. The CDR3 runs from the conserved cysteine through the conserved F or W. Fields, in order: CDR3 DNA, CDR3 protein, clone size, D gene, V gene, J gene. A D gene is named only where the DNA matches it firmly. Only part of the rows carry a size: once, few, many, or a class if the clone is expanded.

CDR3nt: TGTGCCAGCAGCTTGGATTATGGCTCACCCCTCCACTTT; CDR3aa: CASSLDYGSPLHF; abundance: .; d_gene: .; v_gene: TRBV5-6; j_gene: TRBJ1-6
CDR3nt: TGTGCCAGCTCACTTGACCCGACAGCAAACTATGGCTACACCTTC; CDR3aa: CASSLDPTANYGYTF; abundance: once; d_gene: .; v_gene: TRBV18; j_gene: TRBJ1-2
CDR3nt: TGTGCCAGCAGTGAAGGTATGGGCCATGGCCAGCCCCAGCATTTT; CDR3aa: CASSEGMGHGQPQHF; abundance: .; d_gene: .; v_gene: TRBV2; j_gene: TRBJ1-5
CDR3nt: TGCAGTGCTCCCAGGGGAGAGACCCAGTACTTC; CDR3aa: CSAPRGETQYF; abundance: .; d_gene: .; v_gene: TRBV20-1; j_gene: TRBJ2-5
CDR3nt: TGCGCCAGCAATAAAGAAGGAGGGAATGAAAAACTGTTTTTT; CDR3aa: CASNKEGGNEKLFF; abundance: .; d_gene: .; v_gene: TRBV5-1; j_gene: TRBJ1-4
CDR3nt: TGTGCCAGCAGTGTTAGGTCACAGCAGCCCCAGCATTTT; CDR3aa: CASSVRSQQPQHF; abundance: few; d_gene: .; v_gene: TRBV2; j_gene: TRBJ1-5
CDR3nt: TGTGCCAGCAGCTCCAGTAGCGGGGGTCCCACAGATACGCAGTATTTT; CDR3aa: CASSSSSGGPTDTQYF; abundance: .; d_gene: TRBD2; v_gene: TRBV7-2; j_gene: TRBJ2-3
CDR3nt: TGCAGCGTTGAAGATCAAGGGGCAGGGGGTCTGAGCACAGATACGCAGTATTTT; CDR3aa: CSVEDQGAGGLSTDTQYF; abundance: .; d_gene: TRBD1; v_gene: TRBV29-1; j_gene: TRBJ2-3
CDR3nt: TGTGCCAGCAGCTTACCTGAGGCAGGGGGCGCCAAAAACATTCAGTACTTC; CDR3aa: CASSLPEAGGAKNIQYF; abundance: .; d_gene: TRBD1; v_gene: TRBV5-4; j_gene: TRBJ2-4
CDR3nt: TGTGCCAGCAGCCGGGACAGCTACCTGAACACTGAAGCTTTCTTT; CDR3aa: CASSRDSYLNTEAFF; abundance: few; d_gene: TRBD1; v_gene: TRBV7-7; j_gene: TRBJ1-1
CDR3nt: TGTGCCAGCAGCCCCAATAAATGGGACACAACAGGATACAATGAGCAGTTCTTC; CDR3aa: CASSPNKWDTTGYNEQFF; abundance: .; d_gene: .; v_gene: TRBV28; j_gene: TRBJ2-1
CDR3nt: TGTGCCAGGTGGGACAGAGTTCATGGCTACACCTTC; CDR3aa: CARWDRVHGYTF; abundance: few; d_gene: TRBD1; v_gene: TRBV28; j_gene: TRBJ1-2
CDR3nt: TGTGCCAGCAGTCCAAGCGGTTGGGGCGGGGAGCTGTTTTTT; CDR3aa: CASSPSGWGGELFF; abundance: .; d_gene: .; v_gene: TRBV6-5; j_gene: TRBJ2-2
CDR3nt: TGTGCCAGCAGTCATCAGGGTCCTGGCTACGAGCAGTACTTC; CDR3aa: CASSHQGPGYEQYF; abundance: .; d_gene: .; v_gene: TRBV27; j_gene: TRBJ2-7
CDR3nt: TGTGCCAGTCGAAAACCCGGACAGGGAAGAGGAACTGAAGCTTTCTTT; CDR3aa: CASRKPGQGRGTEAFF; abundance: few; d_gene: TRBD1; v_gene: TRBV19; j_gene: TRBJ1-1
CDR3nt: TGTGCCAGCCATCGCACAGGGGCCAATCAGCCCCAGCATTTT; CDR3aa: CASHRTGANQPQHF; abundance: .; d_gene: TRBD1; v_gene: TRBV27; j_gene: TRBJ1-5
CDR3nt: TGTGCCAGCAGGCGCCTAGAGACCCAGTACTTC; CDR3aa: CASRRLETQYF; abundance: .; d_gene: .; v_gene: TRBV6-5; j_gene: TRBJ2-5
CDR3nt: TGTGCCAGCTCACCGCCTTCTAATACCGGGGAGCTGTTTTTT; CDR3aa: CASSPPSNTGELFF; abundance: .; d_gene: .; v_gene: TRBV18; j_gene: TRBJ2-2
CDR3nt: TGTGCCAGCAGCTTAGTTGCGGGGTTAAACACCGGGGAGCTGTTTTTT; CDR3aa: CASSLVAGLNTGELFF; abundance: .; d_gene: .; v_gene: TRBV11-3; j_gene: TRBJ2-2